The 22 T cell receptor beta chains below were found in one sample sequenced in a study of blood T cells in healthy people across ages. Using a J-beta primer mix together with a sample-barcoded 5' primer, a second PCR was run for roughly 6 to 12 cycles. TCRdb passed the 5' RACE reads through MiXCR, listing each CDR3 protein once. The sample includes roughly 1.7 million distinct CDR3 sequences, almost 35% seen only once; the top ten take about 10%. Sequenced input: blood. These receptors came from a woman in her 30s in good health.

This clonotype was recorded a few times. The J gene is TRBJ2-7, the V gene TRBV7-9; D remains ambiguous. Germline V gene data show CDR1 as SEHNR and CDR2 as FQNEAQ (reference sequence). The CDR3 runs 14 residues. V lost 5 bases to trimming and J lost 1 base, with 12 bases between them. CDR3 coding DNA: TGTGCCAGCAGCAATGTAGGTGTATCCTACGAGCAGTACTTC. As protein: CASSNVGVSYEQYF.

A few counts support this clonotype. The genes are TRBV7-9 and TRBJ1-2; the D is unclear. V was pared by 7 bases and J by 0 bases, with 15 bases between. The germline V gene has CDR1 SEHNR and CDR2 FQNEAQ (reference sequence). The CDR3 runs 15 residues. This CDR3 is CASIPTGGSNYGYTF. DNA for the CDR3: TGTGCCAGCATTCCGACGGGAGGGTCTAACTATGGCTACACCTTC.

The genes are TRBV4-1 and TRBJ2-7; D could derive from TRBD1 or TRBD2 (5 bases each). CDR3 length equals 16 residues. V was cut by 4 bases and J by 4 bases, with 20 bases left in between. Germline CDR1 MGHRA, CDR2 YSYEKL. The DNA of the CDR3 is TGCGCCAGCAGCCTTTTGTCCGGGACCCCTTGGTACGAGCAGTACTTC. It translates to CASSLLSGTPWYEQYF.

V gene TRBV6-1 combines with J gene TRBJ1-1; the match to TRBD1 covers 12 bases. V shed 8 bases, J shed 5 bases, and the junction held 12 bases outside the gene matches. Germline values: CDR1 MNHNS, CDR2 SASEGT. The CDR3 is 16 residues long. CDR3 bases: TGTGCCAGCTCCTTGGGGACAGGGGGCCTGGAGACTGAAGCTTTCTTT. Amino acids: CASSLGTGGLETEAFF.

The rearrangement joins TRBV20-1 to TRBJ2-3; possible D gene TRBD2, 6 bases. The germline V and J ends were trimmed by 5 bases and 1 base, with 13 bases remaining between them. This CDR3 region has 14 residues. Germline-derived CDR1 and CDR2 are DFQATT and SNEGSKA (reference sequence). The DNA for the CDR3 is TGCAGTGCTGGAGGGTGGAGGGGCACAGATACGCAGTATTTT. It encodes CSAGGWRGTDTQYF.

Only one count was recorded for this clonotype. This chain uses TRBV3-1 with TRBJ1-4, with TRBD1 matching over 7 bases. V was pared by 3 bases and J by 10 bases, with 2 bases of the junction left unmatched. Germline V gene lookup returns CDR1 LGHDT and CDR2 YNNKEL (reference sequence). CDR3 size: 12 residues. The CDR3 here is CASSQGDRKLFF. In DNA form, the CDR3 reads TGTGCCAGCAGCCAGGGGGACAGAAAACTGTTTTTT.

The sample holds a few counts of this clonotype. This chain connects TRBV9 to TRBJ2-1; TRBD2 aligns across 9 bases. Germline CDR1 is SGDLS and CDR2 is YYNGEE. V lost 6 bases and J lost 4; bases outside the gene matches: 5. The CDR3 spans 14 residues. DNA for the CDR3: TGTGCCAGCATCCTCACTAGCGGGTACAATGAGCAGTTCTTC. The encoded protein is CASILTSGYNEQFF.

V is TRBV27 and J is TRBJ1-1, with D uncertain. Per germline, CDR1 MNHEY and CDR2 SMNVEV (reference sequence). The CDR3 contains 13 residues. The germline V and J ends were trimmed by 3 bases and 3 bases, with 8 bases remaining between them. The CDR3, as DNA: TGTGCCAGCAGTTTTCGTAGGGACACTGAAGCTTTCTTT. As protein: CASSFRRDTEAFF.

The table lists this clonotype with a few counts. This chain joins TRBV9 and TRBJ2-7; D is uncertain. CDR1 is SGDLS and CDR2 is YYNGEE in the germline V gene. V was clipped by 6 bases and J by 2 bases, with 15 bases between them. This CDR3 is 14 amino acids long. The CDR3, as DNA: TGTGCCAGCAAGCAGCCGATCAAGACCTACGAGCAGTACTTC. Translation gives CASKQPIKTYEQYF.

The CDR3 is CASSLGGWYGTEAFF. The CDR3 DNA reads TGTGCCAGCAGCTTAGGCGGATGGTATGGGACTGAAGCTTTCTTT. This chain joins TRBV11-2 and TRBJ1-1; D is ambiguous. Germline CDR1 SGHAT, CDR2 FQNNGV. V lost 1 base to trimming and J lost 5 bases, with 14 bases between them. The CDR3 is made up of 15 amino acids. Supplemented by reference TRBV11-2 and TRBJ1-1, the full variable domain reads EAGVAQSPRYKIIEKRQSVAFWCNPISGHATLYWYQQILGQGPKLLIQFQNNGVVDDSQLPKDRFSAERLKGVDSTLKIQPAKLEDSAVYLCASSLGGWYGTEAFFGQGTRLTVV.

This clonotype has more than one count but fewer than ten. V and J are TRBV28 and TRBJ1-2; TRBD1 might be the D (6 bases). With 8 bases removed from V and 5 bases from J, the gap between germline ends came to 12 bases. Germline values: CDR1 MDHEN, CDR2 SYDVKM. CDR3 size: 12 residues. The CDR3 DNA reads as TGTGCCAGCCAGGGGCAGAAGTATGGCTACACCTTC. This gives the protein CASQGQKYGYTF.

About this clonotype: Germline is not matched at one junction end, which may reflect a read error. The CDR3, as DNA: TGTACCAGCAGTGAATATGCGGGGAAGACCCAGTACTTC. It specifies CTSSEYAGKTQYF. This chain links TRBV2 with TRBJ2-4; TRBD2 might be the D (6 bases). The J call may be faulty, since TRBJ2-5 better matches the DNA end. Germline CDR1 and CDR2: SNHLY and FYNNEI. The CDR3 extends over 13 amino acids.

The chain employs TRBV6-2 or TRBV6-3 and TRBJ1-5, with TRBD1 matching over 9 bases. CDR3 length equals 15 residues. The trim removed 6 bases at V and 4 bases at J, leaving 7 bases unmatched. The germline V gene has CDR1 MNHEY and CDR2 SVGEGT. DNA for the CDR3: TGTGCCAGCAGGCGCCTAGGGACAGGGAATCAGCCCCAGCATTTT. This encodes CASRRLGTGNQPQHF.

The chain is built from TRBV20-1 and TRBJ2-1; D unclear. Trimming took 8 bases from V and 4 from J, leaving 18 bases between them. Germline assignment: CDR1 DFQATT and CDR2 SNEGSKA (reference sequence). This CDR3 comprises 14 residues. CDR3 DNA sequence: TGCAGTTCCGTCCCGACTCAGTTTTACAATGAGCAGTTCTTC. Protein product: CSSVPTQFYNEQFF.

This clonotype was picked up many times. The chain links TRBV20-1 to TRBJ2-3; D is perhaps TRBD2 (6 bases). The germline V gene encodes CDR1 DFQATT and CDR2 SNEGSKA (reference sequence). V gave up 8 bases and J gave up 5 bases, with 20 bases separating them. CDR3 size: 14 residues. Here the CDR3 DNA reads TGCAGTTCCCCAGGAGGAGGGGCGGTAGATACGCAGTATTTT. It yields the protein CSSPGGGAVDTQYF.

The V gene is TRBV5-5, the J gene TRBJ1-2; D ambiguous. This CDR3 spans 16 amino acids. Per germline, CDR1 SGHKS and CDR2 YYEKEE (reference sequence). V dropped 0 bases and J dropped 4 bases, with 16 bases sitting between them. CDR3 sequence: CASSLATVSRGYGYTF. The DNA for the CDR3 is TGTGCCAGCAGCTTGGCAACTGTCTCAAGAGGCTATGGCTACACCTTC.

The rearrangement links TRBV4-3 to TRBJ2-7, with a tentative D call TRBD2 (5 bases). The CDR3 extends over 15 amino acids. CDR1 and CDR2 (germline): LGHNA, YSLEER. The V and J ends lost 0 bases and 5 bases respectively, with 14 bases between them. The CDR3 nucleotides are TGCGCCAGCAGCCAAGATCGGGCAAGTAGCGACGAGCAGTACTTC. This sequence encodes CASSQDRASSDEQYF.

In its sample, this clonotype was seen a few times. The chain is built from TRBV28 and TRBJ2-7; D is perhaps TRBD2 (5 bases). The CDR3 is made up of 13 amino acids. Trimming cost V 4 bases and J 7 bases, with 14 bases left between them. Germline CDR1 MDHEN, CDR2 SYDVKM. The CDR3 region is CASSSGRGEEQYF. In nucleotides, the CDR3 is TGTGCCAGCAGTTCGGGCCGTGGGGAGGAGCAGTACTTC.

This clonotype was observed a handful of times. This chain connects TRBV9 to TRBJ2-2; 7 positions agree with TRBD1. This CDR3 region has 14 residues. Trimming removed 2 bases from V and 6 bases from J; junction bases left unmatched: 4. Germline-derived CDR1 and CDR2 are SGDLS and YYNGEE. The CDR3 DNA sequence: TGTGCCAGCAGCGTCCGAGGGGGCTCCGGGGAGCTGTTTTTT. It encodes CASSVRGGSGELFF. Together with reference TRBV9 and TRBJ2-2, the CDR3 gives the full variable domain: DSGVTQTPKHLITATGQRVTLRCSPRSGDLSVYWYQQSLDQGLQFLIQYYNGEERAKGNILERFSAQQFPDLHSELNLSSLELGDSALYFCASSVRGGSGELFFGEGSRLTVL.

This clonotype was counted at least ten times. The chain has TRBV7-6 and TRBJ2-5; the D gene is possibly TRBD2 (5 bases). There are 14 residues in the CDR3. Germline V CDR1 and CDR2: SGHVS, FNYEAQ. Trimming took off 5 bases at V and 5 bases at J, with 15 bases between the two ends. The CDR3 loop is CASSLEGYLETQYF. The CDR3 region has the DNA TGTGCCAGCAGCCTAGAGGGCTATCTGGAGACCCAGTACTTC.

Of note for this clonotype: A read error is possible here, since a much larger clone lies one base away. The V gene is TRBV29-1, the J gene TRBJ2-7; 7 bases agree with TRBD1. The CDR3 runs to 14 residues. Germline CDR1 and CDR2: SQVTM and ANQGSEA. The CDR3: CSVDGGQPSCEQYF. The CDR3 region has the DNA TGCAGCGTTGATGGGGGACAGCCATCCTGCGAGCAGTACTTC.

This clonotype was recorded a few times. CDR3 loop: CASSEMGSEQFF. The CDR3 DNA is TGTGCCAGCAGTGAAATGGGGAGTGAGCAGTTCTTC. The V call is TRBV6-1, the J call TRBJ2-1; D might be TRBD2 (5 bases). Per germline, CDR1 MNHNS and CDR2 SASEGT. V was pared by 2 bases and J by 9 bases, with 8 bases between. The CDR3 is 12 amino acids.